In this sample, the clone carrying this T cell receptor beta chain turned up a few times. J was trimmed by 4 bases and V by 0 bases; bases with no gene match: 1. CDR3 length: 14 amino acids. Germline CDR1 is SGHDT and CDR2 is YYEEEE. TCRdb reanalysed the PCR reads using MiXCR and keeps one entry per CDR3 protein. The sample comprises tens of thousands of distinct CDR3 sequences, 15% to 20% of which are singletons, and about 1.5% rests with the top ten. This record belongs to a study of molecular identifiers for immune sequencing clone quantification. This sequence was found in a human donor in good health. Some libraries in this study had Jurkat cell RNA spiked in. J is TRBJ1-5 and V is TRBV5-6; 7 bases line up with TRBD1. Sequenced input: naive CD8+ T cells from blood, with Jurkat cell RNA spiked in. As for subset: FACS-sorted CD8+CD4-CCR7+CD45RA+ naive T cells. As DNA, the CDR3 is TGTGCCAGCAGCTTGGCGACAGGGAATCAGCCCCAGCATTTT. It codes for CASSLATGNQPQHF.